The 5 T cell receptor beta chains presented below share a single source sample, sequenced in a study of OX40 agonist ivuxolimab in advanced cancers. Produced via immunoSEQ multiplex PCR; TCRdb's table is partial and in-frame only. This sample carries 30,000 to 45,000 clones, about 80% of them seen once, and the ten largest clones take under 20%. The sample in question was CD4+ or CD8+ T cells sorted from blood, obtained in a trial of the OX40 agonist ivuxolimab. The receptors originated from an adult with an advanced solid tumor such as melanoma, head and neck, liver or kidney cancer.

The rearrangement joins TRBV7-9 to TRBJ2-3; TRBD2 agrees at 7 bases. After removal of 3 bases from V and 3 bases from J, the junction contained 6 bases not matched to a gene. CDR1 and CDR2 (germline): SEHNR, FQNEAQ (reference sequence). This CDR3 contains 15 residues. In DNA, the CDR3 is TGTGCCAGCAGCTTTTATCGGGGGGAGACAGATACGCAGTATTTT. Protein sequence: CASSFYRGETDTQYF.

This clone has a single count. The chain has TRBV2 and TRBJ1-4; 9 bases align to TRBD1. Germline V CDR1 and CDR2: SNHLY, FYNNEI. V lost 6 bases, J lost 3 bases, and 5 bases stayed unmatched. This CDR3 has 15 residues. The DNA for the CDR3 is TGTGCCAGCAGGACTCGACAGGGGGCTAATGAAAAACTGTTTTTT. Encoded protein: CASRTRQGANEKLFF. The full variable domain, with the rest looked up from reference TRBV2 and TRBJ1-4, is EPEVTQTPSHQVTQMGQEVILRCVPISNHLYFYWYRQILGQKVEFLVSFYNNEISEKSEIFDDQFSVERPDGSNFTLKIRSTKLEDSAMYFCASRTRQGANEKLFFGSGTQLSVL.

The chain links TRBV9 to TRBJ1-5; 9 bases fit TRBD1. Germline V CDR1 and CDR2: SGDLS, YYNGEE. The CDR3 runs to 14 residues. The J segment lost 7 bases and the V segment lost 5 bases, leaving 7 bases of the junction unmatched. As DNA, the CDR3 is TGTGCCAGCAGTGACGGGACAGGGAGACAGCCCCAGCATTTT. Amino acids: CASSDGTGRQPQHF.

The chain has TRBV15 and TRBJ1-2, with D maybe TRBD1 (6 bases). V dropped 3 bases and J dropped 4 bases, with 9 bases sitting between them. Germline V gene lookup returns CDR1 LNHNV and CDR2 YYDKDF (reference sequence). This CDR3 is built from 13 residues. The CDR3 is CATSSRGGYGYTF. The DNA for the CDR3 is TGTGCCACCAGCAGCAGGGGCGGCTATGGCTACACCTTC. The complete variable domain, with remaining parts taken from reference TRBV15 and TRBJ1-2, reads DAMVIQNPRYQVTQFGKPVTLSCSQTLNHNVMYWYQQKSSQAPKLLFHYYDKDFNNEADTPDNFQSRRPNTSFCFLDIRSPGLGDTAMYLCATSSRGGYGYTFGSGTRLTVV.

V usage is TRBV5-6 and J usage is TRBJ2-2, with D possibly being TRBD1 or TRBD2 (5 bases each). The V end was cut by 5 bases, the J end by 3 bases, with 14 bases between. The CDR3 extends over 15 amino acids. Germline CDR1 reads SGHDT; CDR2 reads YYEEEE. CDR3 sequence (DNA): TGTGCCAGCAGTTCGCCGGGACGGTACACCGGGGAGCTGTTTTTT. Its translation: CASSSPGRYTGELFF.